These 23 T cell receptor beta chains share one sample of origin, sequenced in a study of OX40 agonist ivuxolimab in advanced cancers. Here immunoSEQ multiplex PCR was the method, and the copy in TCRdb shows in-frame clones only, minus some. The sample holds roughly 32,000 clones, around 90% seen once. Source: CD4+ or CD8+ T cells sorted from blood, taken in a trial of the OX40 agonist ivuxolimab. The receptors were gathered from an adult with an advanced solid tumor such as melanoma, head and neck, liver or kidney cancer.

The CDR3 reads CASSLGTVPGEQFF. For the CDR3, the DNA is TGTGCCAGCAGCCTCGGGACAGTCCCTGGCGAGCAGTTCTTC. The chain carries TRBV5-8 and TRBJ2-1; 7 bases are shared with TRBD1. In germline, CDR1 is SGHTS, CDR2 YDEGEE. V gave up 4 bases and J gave up 10 bases; unmatched junction bases: 11. The CDR3 sequence is 14 residues long.

J is TRBJ2-1 and V is TRBV7-2; 12 nucleotides align to TRBD2. Germline trimming cut 5 bases from V and 4 bases from J; bases unmatched to any gene: 6. The CDR3 is 16 amino acids. Germline V gene sequence: CDR1 SGHTA, CDR2 FQGNSA. The CDR3 here is CASSIRGTSGYNEQFF. Here the CDR3 DNA reads TGTGCCAGCAGCATACGCGGGACTAGCGGGTACAATGAGCAGTTCTTC.

The CDR3 DNA reads TGTGCCAGCAGCTTGGACAGGGCCTACGAGCAGTACTTC. Encoded protein: CASSLDRAYEQYF. The gene calls are TRBV5-4 and TRBJ2-7; D perhaps matches TRBD1 (6 bases). Per the germline V gene, CDR1 is SGHNT and CDR2 is YYREEE (reference sequence). CDR3 size: 13 residues. Trimming took off 0 bases at V and 2 bases at J, with 6 bases between the two ends.

In its sample, this clone was seen once. CDR3 nucleotides: TGTGCCAGCAGTCCTAGCGGGGTAGGGACAGATACGCAGTATTTT. Encoded protein: CASSPSGVGTDTQYF. This chain uses TRBV28 with TRBJ2-3, with TRBD2 matching over 9 bases. The germline V gene has CDR1 MDHEN and CDR2 SYDVKM. V was clipped by 5 bases and J by 3 bases; unmatched bases: 6. This CDR3 has 15 residues.

The chain couples TRBV4-1 to TRBJ1-1; D unclear. V was clipped by 0 bases and J by 8 bases, with 19 bases between them. This CDR3 has 16 residues. CDR1 and CDR2 from the germline V gene are MGHRA and YSYEKL. CDR3 nucleotide sequence: TGCGCCAGCAGCCAAGATTCGAGAGGGATCTACCCCGAAGCTTTCTTT. Translation gives CASSQDSRGIYPEAFF.

The chain uses TRBV7-6 and TRBJ2-7; D is ambiguous. Germline assignment: CDR1 SGHVS and CDR2 FNYEAQ. The V and J ends lost 5 bases and 7 bases respectively, with 12 bases between them. The CDR3 loop spans 12 amino acids. The CDR3 nucleotides read TGTGCCAGCAGCCTCCTAGGGCCTGAGCAGTACTTC. Protein product: CASSLLGPEQYF.

The chain links TRBV6-5 to TRBJ1-4; tentatively, D is TRBD1 (6 bases). This CDR3 comprises 13 residues. V dropped 2 bases and J dropped 7 bases, with 8 bases sitting between them. Germline V gene lookup returns CDR1 MNHEY and CDR2 SVGAGI. This CDR3 is CASSYVGAEKLFF. CDR3 in DNA: TGTGCCAGCAGTTACGTGGGGGCTGAAAAACTGTTTTTT.

The gene calls are TRBV2 and TRBJ2-3; 12 bases match TRBD2. The germline CDR1 and CDR2 sequences are SNHLY and FYNNEI. The CDR3 consists of 14 residues. The V gene end was trimmed by 10 bases and the J gene end by 5 bases; junction bases not matched to a gene: 7. The CDR3 loop is CANTLAGGQDTQYF. CDR3 sequence (DNA): TGTGCCAACACTCTAGCGGGGGGGCAAGATACGCAGTATTTT.

The chain has TRBV6-1 and TRBJ2-7, with 8 bases lining up with TRBD1. Losses at the gene ends were 4 bases for V and 3 bases for J; bases not matched to a gene: 5. The CDR3 is 14 amino acids. Germline V gene sequence: CDR1 MNHNS, CDR2 SASEGT. As DNA, the CDR3 is TGTGCCAGCAGTGCAGGACAGGGTGACTACGAGCAGTACTTC. This sequence encodes CASSAGQGDYEQYF.

The chain combines TRBV6-5 with TRBJ2-2; D gene unclear. CDR1 is MNHEY and CDR2 is SVGAGI in the germline V gene. Trimming shortened V by 7 bases and J by 1 base, and 7 bases separated the two germline ends. This CDR3 has 13 residues. This CDR3 reads CASIKQNTGELFF. CDR3 bases: TGTGCCAGCATAAAGCAGAACACCGGGGAGCTGTTTTTT.

V and J are TRBV27 and TRBJ1-5; TRBD1 aligns across 7 bases. Trimming cost V 3 bases and J 4 bases; bases outside gene matches: 12. From germline, CDR1 is MNHEY and CDR2 SMNVEV (reference sequence). The CDR3 is 17 residues long. This chain's CDR3 is CASSFFPDRDGNQPQHF. CDR3 in DNA: TGTGCCAGCAGTTTTTTCCCCGACAGGGACGGTAATCAGCCCCAGCATTTT.

This clone has only a few counts. V usage is TRBV4-2 and J usage is TRBJ2-1; 15 nucleotides agree with TRBD2. Germline V gene lookup returns CDR1 LGHNA and CDR2 YNFKEQ. The CDR3 loop spans 16 amino acids. The J segment lost 7 bases and the V segment lost 0 bases, leaving 1 base of the junction unmatched. The CDR3 DNA is TGTGCCAGCAGCCAAGATGGGACTAGCGGGGGGAATGAGCAGTTCTTC. This gives the protein CASSQDGTSGGNEQFF.

The chain has TRBV28 and TRBJ2-2; perhaps D is TRBD1 or TRBD2 (5 bases each). The CDR3 runs 15 residues. V was cut by 3 bases and J by 1 base, with 9 bases left in between. Per the germline V gene, CDR1 is MDHEN and CDR2 is SYDVKM. The CDR3 nucleotides read TGTGCCAGCAGTTTCGAGGGGAGGAACACCGGGGAGCTGTTTTTT. Translated: CASSFEGRNTGELFF.

The CDR3 DNA reads TGTGCCAGCAGCCCCGGACAGAAGAACACCGGGGAGCTGTTTTTT. Its protein is CASSPGQKNTGELFF. The chain joins TRBV7-7 to TRBJ2-2, with a tentative D call TRBD1 (6 bases). CDR3 length equals 15 residues. Per germline, CDR1 SSHAT and CDR2 FNYEAQ (reference sequence). Trimming removed 5 bases from V and 1 base from J, with 11 bases in between.

The chain couples TRBV7-9 to TRBJ1-3; no clear D. Trimming cost V 5 bases and J 0 bases, with 11 bases left between them. Germline V gene data show CDR1 as SEHNR and CDR2 as FQNEAQ (reference sequence). The CDR3 runs 15 residues. Written as DNA, the CDR3 is TGTGCCAGCAGCCCCACAGCTCCCTCTGGAAACACCATATATTTT. This gives the protein CASSPTAPSGNTIYF. Variable domain in full (rest from reference TRBV7-9 and TRBJ1-3): DTGVSQNPRHKITKRGQNVTFRCDPISEHNRLYWYRQTLGQGPEFLTYFQNEAQLEKSRLLSDRFSAERPKGSFSTLEIQRTEQGDSAMYLCASSPTAPSGNTIYFGEGSWLTVV.

The chain joins TRBV14 to TRBJ2-5; D tentatively fits TRBD1 or TRBD2 (5 bases each). Germline V gives CDR1 SGHDN, CDR2 FVKESK. The CDR3 consists of 16 residues. Deletions cut 1 base from V and 1 base from J, with 13 bases between. The CDR3 here is CASSQAGHRSQETQYF. The CDR3 region has the DNA TGTGCCAGCAGCCAAGCGGGGCACCGAAGCCAAGAGACCCAGTACTTC.

The chain uses TRBV10-3 and TRBJ2-7; D is undetermined. The CDR3 loop spans 14 amino acids. V was pared by 4 bases and J by 2 bases, with 12 bases between. CDR1 is ENHRY, CDR2 SYGVKD, per germline. CDR3 coding DNA: TGTGCCATCAGTGCCCCGGACGTAGCCTACGAGCAGTACTTC. Protein product: CAISAPDVAYEQYF.

The table lists this clone with a few counts. V and J are TRBV27 and TRBJ2-5, with D possibly matching TRBD1 (6 bases). Germline loops: CDR1 MNHEY, CDR2 SMNVEV (reference sequence). The CDR3 length is 13 residues. V lost 10 bases and J 3 bases, leaving 15 bases between the germline ends. This chain's CDR3 is CATIGGGEETQYF. CDR3 coding DNA: TGTGCCACCATAGGGGGTGGCGAAGAGACCCAGTACTTC.

This chain connects TRBV5-6 to TRBJ1-2; TRBD1 aligns across 7 bases. After removal of 4 bases from V and 0 bases from J, the junction contained 3 bases not matched to a gene. CDR3 length: 14 residues. Germline-derived CDR1 and CDR2 are SGHDT and YYEEEE. The chain's CDR3 is CASSQTGTNYGYTF. CDR3 sequence (DNA): TGTGCCAGCAGCCAGACAGGGACTAACTATGGCTACACCTTC. Looking up the rest from reference TRBV5-6 and TRBJ1-2 gives the full variable domain: DAGVTQSPTHLIKTRGQQVTLRCSPKSGHDTVSWYQQALGQGPQFIFQYYEEEERQRGNFPDRFSGHQFPNYSSELNVNALLLGDSALYLCASSQTGTNYGYTFGSGTRLTVV.

The chain is built from TRBV9 and TRBJ2-3; 8 bases agree with TRBD2. The germline V gene encodes CDR1 SGDLS and CDR2 YYNGEE. The J segment lost 4 bases and the V segment lost 4 bases, leaving 8 bases of the junction unmatched. The CDR3 consists of 15 residues. In DNA, the CDR3 is TGTGCCAGCAGCAAGGCGGGGGGCCCCGCAGATACGCAGTATTTT. The encoded protein is CASSKAGGPADTQYF.

In its sample, this clone was seen once. The CDR3, as DNA: TGTGCCAGCAGCTTGGCGGGACAGGGGTGGAACACCATATATTTT. This sequence encodes CASSLAGQGWNTIYF. This chain links TRBV5-6 with TRBJ1-3, with 10 nucleotides matching TRBD1. V gave up 0 bases and J gave up 7 bases; unmatched junction bases: 4. The CDR3 loop spans 15 amino acids. Germline V gene data show CDR1 as SGHDT and CDR2 as YYEEEE.

V is TRBV19 and J is TRBJ2-3; D tentatively fits TRBD1 or TRBD2 (6 bases each). This CDR3 has 18 residues. The V gene's germline CDR1 is LNHDA and CDR2 SQIVND (reference sequence). V was trimmed by 5 bases and J by 2 bases, leaving 23 bases between them. The CDR3, as DNA: TGTGCCAGTAGTTCCGCGGAGGGGGACTCACCCTTCACAGATACGCAGTATTTT. This translates into CASSSAEGDSPFTDTQYF.

By sample fraction, this clone is medium-sized. V usage is TRBV7-9 and J usage is TRBJ2-4; D is undetermined. From germline, CDR1 is SEHNR and CDR2 FQNEAQ (reference sequence). The CDR3 is 17 residues long. Trimming left V 1 base short and J 2 bases short, with 15 bases between. CDR3 coding DNA: TGTGCCAGCAGCTTAGTCCAGATGGGTCTTTCCAAAAACATTCAGTACTTC. Protein: CASSLVQMGLSKNIQYF.